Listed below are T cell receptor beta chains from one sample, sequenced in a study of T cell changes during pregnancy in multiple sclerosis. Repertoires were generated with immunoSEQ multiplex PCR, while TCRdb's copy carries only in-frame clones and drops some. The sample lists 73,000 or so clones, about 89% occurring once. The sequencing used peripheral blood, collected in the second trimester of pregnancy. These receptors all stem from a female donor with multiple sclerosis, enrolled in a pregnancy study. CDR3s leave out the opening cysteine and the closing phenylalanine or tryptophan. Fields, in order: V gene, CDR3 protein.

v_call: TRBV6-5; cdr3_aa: ASSSWTGRRQETQY
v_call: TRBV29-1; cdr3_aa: SVVRTGGLLDTQY
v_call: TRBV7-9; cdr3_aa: ASSRGGGNEKLF
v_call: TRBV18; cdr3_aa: ASSPPNTGVTEAF
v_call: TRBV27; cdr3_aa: ASSSFSGGAFSEQF
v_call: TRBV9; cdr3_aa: ASSQYPSLDRAYNEQF
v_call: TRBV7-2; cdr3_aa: ASSPYQTGEKDEQY
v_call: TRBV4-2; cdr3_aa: ASSQDLVRGRSAGELF
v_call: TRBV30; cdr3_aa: AWSPGPWHGYT
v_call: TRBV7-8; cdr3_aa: ASSLVGTGITEAF
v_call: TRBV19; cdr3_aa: ASSLGGQVHGYT
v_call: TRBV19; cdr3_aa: ASSLNTGNTIY
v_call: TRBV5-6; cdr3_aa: ASSLVEGAHF
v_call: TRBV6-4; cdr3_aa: ASRPRDLRQETQY
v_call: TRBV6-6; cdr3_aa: ASSRGYEQY
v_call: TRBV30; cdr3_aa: AWTGGVTQPQH
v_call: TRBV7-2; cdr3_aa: ASSKRESGYGYT
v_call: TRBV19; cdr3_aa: ASSIETGTLYEQY
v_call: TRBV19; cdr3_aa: ASSTPDSNQPQH
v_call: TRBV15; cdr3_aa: ATSREGGGNTIY
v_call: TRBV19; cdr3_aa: ASSPLAGGRDTQY
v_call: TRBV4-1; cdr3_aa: ASSQGQANTEAF
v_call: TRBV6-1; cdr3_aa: ASSGDGDQPQH
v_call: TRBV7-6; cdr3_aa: ASSPGGWNEQF
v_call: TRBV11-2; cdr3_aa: ASRVYGGNAYEQY
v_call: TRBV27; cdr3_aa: ASNQGQGARGAF
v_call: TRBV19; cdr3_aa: ASTTPTGGGGYT
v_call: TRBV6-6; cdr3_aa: ASSYSASGGYEQY